The 20 T cell receptor beta chains in this list originate from one sample, sequenced in a study of blood T cell repertoires in COVID-19. The assay was immunoSEQ multiplex PCR, and TCRdb's table has in-frame clones only and misses some. The repertoire holds under 30,000 clones, with 94% as singletons. The sample comprised peripheral blood. The receptor set was obtained from a woman in her 50s with active COVID-19.

This rearrangement joins TRBV9 to TRBJ2-5; 11 bases are a match to TRBD1. Germline CDR1 and CDR2: SGDLS and YYNGEE. The CDR3 consists of 15 residues. The J segment lost 4 bases and the V segment lost 4 bases, leaving 6 bases of the junction unmatched. The CDR3 DNA follows: TGTGCCAGCAGCCCAGGACAGGGGGCGAGAGAGACCCAGTACTTC. This translates into CASSPGQGARETQYF.

V gene TRBV28 combines with J gene TRBJ1-1; a possible D gene is TRBD1 (5 bases). This CDR3 contains 14 residues. The germline gives CDR1 MDHEN, CDR2 SYDVKM. V shed 2 bases and J shed 0 bases, with 7 bases lying between them. CDR3 region: CASSLPQVNTEAFF. The CDR3 DNA reads TGTGCCAGCAGTTTACCACAGGTGAACACTGAAGCTTTCTTT.

The chain couples TRBV18 to TRBJ1-1; maybe TRBD1 (6 bases). The CDR3 covers 16 residues. The V end was cut by 0 bases, the J end by 3 bases, with 14 bases between. The V gene's germline CDR1 is KGHSH and CDR2 LQKENI. The DNA of the CDR3 is TGTGCCAGCTCACCACCGTACGGAGGGGGGGACACTGAAGCTTTCTTT. It codes for CASSPPYGGGDTEAFF.

V usage is TRBV19 and J usage is TRBJ2-2, with TRBD1 as a possible D gene (6 bases). The V gene's germline CDR1 is LNHDA and CDR2 SQIVND (reference sequence). V dropped 6 bases and J dropped 0 bases, with 20 bases sitting between them. This CDR3 contains 18 residues. CDR3 nucleotides: TGTGCCAGTAGCCCCTGGGACACCCCCCTGGCGAACACCGGGGAGCTGTTTTTT. This encodes CASSPWDTPLANTGELFF.

J is TRBJ2-7 and V is TRBV4-1; 9 bases match TRBD2. V was pared by 2 bases and J by 0 bases, with 8 bases of the junction left unmatched. The length of the CDR3 is 17 residues. The germline gives CDR1 MGHRA, CDR2 YSYEKL. The DNA of the CDR3 is TGCGCCAGCAGCCAATACGGGGCTAGCGGGAACTCCTACGAGCAGTACTTC. Its protein is CASSQYGASGNSYEQYF.

This clone has just a few counts. The rearrangement uses TRBV5-1 and TRBJ1-2, with D perhaps matching TRBD1 (5 bases). CDR3 length: 14 residues. Germline CDR1 SGHRS, CDR2 YFSETQ. V shed 4 bases and J shed 7 bases, with 17 bases lying between them. CDR3 bases: TGCGCCAGCAGCCCGGAGGGCAGGGACCTTGGCTACACCTTC. This encodes CASSPEGRDLGYTF.

Only one count was recorded for this clone. The chain couples TRBV3-1 (or the pseudogene TRBV3-2) to TRBJ1-2; D is unclear. The length of the CDR3 is 14 residues. Germline CDR1 and CDR2: LGHDT and YNNKEL (reference sequence). The V end was cut by 0 bases, the J end by 6 bases, with 11 bases between. CDR3 DNA sequence: TGTGCCAGCAGCCAAGAATCGGGAGGGAATGGCTACACCTTC. It codes for CASSQESGGNGYTF.

The chain uses TRBV2 and TRBJ2-7; possibly TRBD2 for D (5 bases). Germline CDR1 reads SNHLY; CDR2 reads FYNNEI. The V and J ends lost 5 bases and 5 bases respectively, with 19 bases between them. The CDR3 is 15 amino acids. The CDR3 sequence: CASSSSREMTNEQYV. CDR3 sequence (DNA): TGTGCCAGCAGTTCTTCCCGGGAAATGACGAACGAGCAGTACGTC.

The chain is built from TRBV7-2 and TRBJ1-3, with 8 bases fitting TRBD1. With 5 bases clipped from V and 9 bases from J, the junction kept 9 bases outside the gene matches. Germline values: CDR1 SGHTA, CDR2 FQGNSA. This CDR3 comprises 14 residues. CDR3 protein: CASSPGQATTTIYF. The CDR3 DNA follows: TGTGCCAGCAGCCCGGGACAGGCAACCACCACCATATATTTT.

The genes are TRBV11-2 and TRBJ1-1; D remains ambiguous. V was trimmed by 0 bases and J by 8 bases, leaving 10 bases between them. CDR1 is SGHAT, CDR2 FQNNGV, per germline. The CDR3 extends over 13 amino acids. The CDR3 DNA reads as TGTGCCAGCAGCTTAGAAACCGCGGGAGAAGCTTTCTTT. Its protein is CASSLETAGEAFF.

The CDR3 DNA sequence: TGTGCCAGCAGCCTAATCCTGGGGAGTTTTGGAAACACCATATATTTT. The encoded protein is CASSLILGSFGNTIYF. V is TRBV7-2 and J is TRBJ1-3; no firm D call. CDR3 length: 16 amino acids. Germline CDR1 and CDR2: SGHTA and FQGNSA. The germline V and J ends were trimmed by 5 bases and 3 bases, with 17 bases remaining between them.

CDR3 loop: CASSVGSPGGGNTIYF. CDR3 nucleotides: TGTGCCAGCAGCGTAGGAAGTCCGGGAGGTGGAAACACCATATATTTT. This chain uses TRBV9 with TRBJ1-3; D not certain. V gave up 0 bases and J gave up 3 bases, with 13 bases separating them. The germline V gene encodes CDR1 SGDLS and CDR2 YYNGEE. CDR3 size: 16 residues.

The V and J genes are TRBV19 and TRBJ1-1; 7 nucleotides line up with TRBD1. Germline assignment: CDR1 LNHDA and CDR2 SQIVND (reference sequence). Losses at the gene ends were 5 bases for V and 4 bases for J; bases not matched to a gene: 7. This CDR3 region has 14 residues. The CDR3 coding sequence is TGTGCCAGTAGTCTACAGGGGACGGGCACTGAAGCTTTCTTT. It codes for CASSLQGTGTEAFF.

The rearrangement links TRBV7-2 to TRBJ1-1; D possibly corresponds to TRBD1 (5 bases). This CDR3 contains 14 residues. Trimming shortened V by 3 bases and J by 4 bases, and 12 bases separated the two germline ends. Germline loops: CDR1 SGHTA, CDR2 FQGNSA. CDR3 residues: CASSFNGDSTEAFF. The CDR3 DNA follows: TGTGCCAGCAGCTTCAATGGGGACTCCACTGAAGCTTTCTTT.

The sample holds one count of this clone. The chain carries TRBV7-9 and TRBJ1-6, with 7 bases matching TRBD1. Germline values: CDR1 SEHNR, CDR2 FQNEAQ (reference sequence). J lost 7 bases, V lost 3 bases, and 6 bases had no gene match. The CDR3 sequence is 15 residues long. For the CDR3, the DNA is TGTGCCAGCAGCTTCACAGGGGATGGGAATTCACCCCTCCACTTT. It specifies CASSFTGDGNSPLHF.

The genes are TRBV4-1 and TRBJ2-3; 9 bases fit TRBD2. CDR1 and CDR2 from the germline V gene are MGHRA and YSYEKL. V shed 1 base and J 3 bases; nucleotides not matched to a gene: 2. This CDR3 is built from 15 residues. The chain's CDR3 is CASSQGLAVTDTQYF. The CDR3 DNA reads TGCGCCAGCAGCCAAGGACTAGCGGTAACAGATACGCAGTATTTT.

V is TRBV7-6 and J is TRBJ2-2, with 8 bases identical to TRBD1. V lost 2 bases, J lost 2 bases, and 4 bases stayed unmatched. Germline V gene data show CDR1 as SGHVS and CDR2 as FNYEAQ. The CDR3 length is 16 residues. In DNA form, the CDR3 reads TGTGCCAGCAGCTTAAGGGGACAGGACAACACCGGGGAGCTGTTTTTT. Its protein product is CASSLRGQDNTGELFF.

This chain joins TRBV28 and TRBJ1-2; D remains ambiguous. The V gene's germline CDR1 is MDHEN and CDR2 SYDVKM. The CDR3 extends over 14 amino acids. The V end lost 4 bases, the J end lost 2 bases, and 11 bases lay between the germline ends. The CDR3, as DNA: TGTGCCAGCAGTTCCCCGTCAGGAAACTATGGCTACACCTTC. Its protein product is CASSSPSGNYGYTF.

This chain joins TRBV7-9 and TRBJ2-3; 8 nucleotides line up with TRBD2. This CDR3 has 17 residues. CDR1 and CDR2 (germline): SEHNR, FQNEAQ (reference sequence). The ends lost 0 bases at V and 0 bases at J; junction bases unmatched: 5. CDR3 sequence: CASSLAPTSASTDTQYF. DNA of the CDR3: TGTGCCAGCAGCTTAGCCCCGACTAGCGCTAGCACAGATACGCAGTATTTT.

The rearrangement joins TRBV6-2 or TRBV6-3 to TRBJ2-3; a weak D match, TRBD1 (7 bases). V dropped 5 bases and J dropped 0 bases, with 21 bases sitting between them. The V gene's germline CDR1 is MNHEY and CDR2 SVGEGT. The CDR3 extends over 18 amino acids. The CDR3 reads CASSGLPGTDSSTDTQYF. DNA for the CDR3: TGTGCCAGCAGTGGACTACCCGGGACAGACTCTAGCACAGATACGCAGTATTTT.